A selection of T cell receptor beta chains follows, all from one sample in a study of identical twins. Each CDR3 protein gets one entry after TCRdb re-called the 5' RACE reads with MiXCR. The sample has roughly 690,000 distinct CDR3 sequences, 5.5% to 6.5% seen once. Sequences were obtained from naive T cells sorted from blood. These receptor sequences come from a man younger than 30 in good health. The CDR3 runs from the conserved cysteine through the conserved F or W. Fields, in order: D gene, V gene, CDR3 length, clone size, J gene, CDR3 DNA, CDR3 protein. D genes are given only for firm matches. Not every row has a clone size; where given, it reads once, few, many or a size class.

>TRBD1|TRBV18|15|many|TRBJ1-5
TGTGCCAGCTCCCGTGACAGGGACAGCAATCAGCCCCAGCATTTT
CASSRDRDSNQPQHF
>-|TRBV20-1|13|-|TRBJ1-4
TGCAGTGCGGGTGGGGGGGCAGGAGAAAAACTGTTTTTT
CSAGGGAGEKLFF
>-|TRBV12-3/TRBV12-4|15|many|TRBJ2-2
TGTGCCAGCAGTTTATACAGGGTGGAACCCGGGGAGCTGTTTTTT
CASSLYRVEPGELFF
>TRBD1|TRBV6-2/TRBV6-3|15|-|TRBJ1-5
TGTGCCAGCAGGCCGGGGACAGGGGTACATCAGCCCCAGCATTTT
CASRPGTGVHQPQHF
>-|TRBV3-1|16|few|TRBJ1-1
TGTGCCAGCAGCCAAGCCCTTGCGGGACACCCCACTGAAGCTTTCTTT
CASSQALAGHPTEAFF
>TRBD1|TRBV18|15|many|TRBJ2-1
TGTGCCAGCTCACCTCCCGGGACAGCCTACAATGAGCAGTTCTTC
CASSPPGTAYNEQFF
>-|TRBV5-1|16|-|TRBJ2-2
TGCGCCAGCAGCTTGAGGGCAGGGCGTGACACCGGGGAGCTGTTTTTT
CASSLRAGRDTGELFF
>TRBD2|TRBV5-6|18|-|TRBJ2-1
TGTGCCAGCAGCCCTTCGGCCCTACTAGCGCGCTCCTACAATGAGCAGTTCTTC
CASSPSALLARSYNEQFF
>TRBD2|TRBV27|14|-|TRBJ2-2
TGTGCCAGCAGTTTTAGCGGGACCACCGGGGAGCTGTTTTTT
CASSFSGTTGELFF
>-|TRBV28|16|few|TRBJ2-7
TGTGCCAGCAGTCCACACTTTAGAATAGGAGCCTACGAGCAGTACTTC
CASSPHFRIGAYEQYF
>TRBD1|TRBV20-1|13|many|TRBJ2-3
TGCAGTGCTCACAGGGGGCTCACAGATACGCAGTATTTT
CSAHRGLTDTQYF
>-|TRBV4-2|13|many|TRBJ2-3
TGTGCCAGCAGCCAAGTGCTCCCAGATACGCAGTATTTT
CASSQVLPDTQYF
>-|TRBV18|16|-|TRBJ2-1
TGTGCCAGCTCACCACCGATCCGAACCACCTACAATGAGCAGTTCTTC
CASSPPIRTTYNEQFF
>TRBD2|TRBV5-1|18|few|TRBJ2-1
TGCGCCAGCAGCTTGGCCGGGATTAGCGGGAGTTCCTACAATGAGCAGTTCTTC
CASSLAGISGSSYNEQFF
>TRBD1|TRBV7-2|14|-|TRBJ2-4
TGTGCCAGCAGCTTATCCCAGATACAGGGGGTGGAGTACTTC
CASSLSQIQGVEYF
>TRBD1|TRBV29-1|13|many|TRBJ1-1
TGCAGCGTCGCGGACAGGGGTGAGACTGAAGCTTTCTTT
CSVADRGETEAFF
>TRBD2|TRBV9|18|few|TRBJ2-6
TGTGCCAGCAGCGGTAGCGGGAGTCCCAATAGGGGGGCCAACGTCCTGACTTTC
CASSGSGSPNRGANVLTF
>-|TRBV6-6|13|-|TRBJ2-1
TGTGCCGCCAGGGGCGGGATCTACAATGAGCAGTTCTTC
CAARGGIYNEQFF
>-|TRBV7-8|15|-|TRBJ2-5
TGTGCCAGCAGCTTAGGCGTCAGCGGGCGGGAGACCCAGTACTTC
CASSLGVSGRETQYF
>-|TRBV20-1|14|many|TRBJ2-3
TGCAGTGCTAGAGATGCGGGAACCACAGATACGCAGTATTTT
CSARDAGTTDTQYF
>TRBD2|TRBV5-1|16|few|TRBJ2-5
TGCGCCAGCAGCTTGGCCGGGACTAGCAATTTGGAGACCCAGTACTTC
CASSLAGTSNLETQYF
>-|TRBV20-1|16|few|TRBJ2-5
TGCAGTGCCACGATGCTGGGTACCTTGGGCCAAGAGACCCAGTACTTC
CSATMLGTLGQETQYF
>TRBD2|TRBV4-2|20|-|TRBJ2-3
TGTGCCAGCAGCCAAGATCTAGGGACTAGCGGGAGGGTCGGCACAGATACGCAGTATTTT
CASSQDLGTSGRVGTDTQYF
>-|TRBV29-1|13|many|TRBJ2-3
TGCAGCGCACGAGACCCCGGCACAGATACGCAGTATTTT
CSARDPGTDTQYF
>-|TRBV7-9|14|few|TRBJ2-2
TGTGCCAGCAGCTTAGCTTCGGGGCCCGGGGAGCTGTTTTTT
CASSLASGPGELFF
>-|TRBV4-3|13|many|TRBJ2-5
TGCGCCAGCAGCTCAGGGTTCGGAGAGACCCAGTACTTC
CASSSGFGETQYF
>TRBD2|TRBV12-5|18|-|TRBJ2-1
TGTGCTGGAACCTGGACGGAGGCCGGGACTAGTCCCTACAATGAGCAGTTCTTC
CAGTWTEAGTSPYNEQFF
>TRBD1|TRBV10-3|17|-|TRBJ1-4
TGTGCCACCAAAACTCCAAGCGGTCCGGGACAGCCTGAAAAACTGTTTTTT
CATKTPSGPGQPEKLFF
>TRBD1|TRBV6-1|16|few|TRBJ1-4
TGTGCCAGCAGACCTCCCAGGGACAGGGGGCGCGAAAAACTGTTTTTT
CASRPPRDRGREKLFF
>-|TRBV7-2|14|many|TRBJ1-2
TGTGCCAGCAGCTTAGGTCAAAATAGCGAGGGCTACACCTTC
CASSLGQNSEGYTF
>-|TRBV7-7|15|-|TRBJ2-2
TGTGCCAGCAGCTTAAGGGCAGAAGACACCGGGGAGCTGTTTTTT
CASSLRAEDTGELFF
>TRBD2|TRBV29-1|10|many|TRBJ2-1
TGCAGCGCTGGAGCGGGAGGGAGGTTCTTC
CSAGAGGRFF
>-|TRBV7-6|17|-|TRBJ2-1
TGTGCCAGCAGCTTAGAAGCTGGAGGCGTCTCCTACAATGAGCAGTTCTTC
CASSLEAGGVSYNEQFF
>TRBD2|TRBV20-1|13|many|TRBJ2-5
TGCAGTGCTGTAGCGGGAGCCGCGGAGACCCAGTACTTC
CSAVAGAAETQYF
>-|TRBV5-6|14|many|TRBJ1-5
TGTGCCAGCAGTTTTGGTCAGAGCAATCAGCCCCAGCATTTT
CASSFGQSNQPQHF
>-|TRBV12-3/TRBV12-4|15|-|TRBJ2-2
TGTGCCAGCGGACCTGGCAGGGGAACGACCGGGGAGCTGTTTTTT
CASGPGRGTTGELFF
>TRBD1|TRBV28|14|many|TRBJ1-5
TGTGCCAGCAGCCGAACAGGGGCCGGTCAGCCCCAGCATTTT
CASSRTGAGQPQHF
>-|TRBV6-5|14|few|TRBJ1-5
TGTGCCAGCAGTCACTTCCCCGGCAATCAGCCCCAGCATTTT
CASSHFPGNQPQHF
>-|TRBV28|11|many|TRBJ2-4
TGTGCCAGCAGGGACCAAAACATTCAGTACTTC
CASRDQNIQYF
>TRBD1|TRBV18|15|many|TRBJ1-4
TGTGCCAGCTCACTCAGGGGGCGCACTAATGAAAAACTGTTTTTT
CASSLRGRTNEKLFF
>TRBD2|TRBV10-1|15|few|TRBJ2-3
TGCGCCAGCAGCAGACTAGCGGGAGGGCGGAATACGCAGTATTTT
CASSRLAGGRNTQYF
>-|TRBV6-5|15|many|TRBJ1-1
TGTGCCAGCAGTTACGCGCTGACAGGGAACACTGAAGCTTTCTTT
CASSYALTGNTEAFF
>-|TRBV5-1|13|once|TRBJ1-4
TGCGCCAGCAGCGCCACAACTAATGAAAAACTGTTTTTT
CASSATTNEKLFF
>-|TRBV6-2/TRBV6-3|17|few|TRBJ2-1
TGTGCCAGCAGTTACCCGGTCAGGGTAGGGGAGATCAATGAGCAGTTCTTC
CASSYPVRVGEINEQFF
>TRBD1|TRBV7-2|14|-|TRBJ2-5
TGTGCCAGCAGCCACTCAGGGGGCGGAGAGACCCAGTACTTC
CASSHSGGGETQYF